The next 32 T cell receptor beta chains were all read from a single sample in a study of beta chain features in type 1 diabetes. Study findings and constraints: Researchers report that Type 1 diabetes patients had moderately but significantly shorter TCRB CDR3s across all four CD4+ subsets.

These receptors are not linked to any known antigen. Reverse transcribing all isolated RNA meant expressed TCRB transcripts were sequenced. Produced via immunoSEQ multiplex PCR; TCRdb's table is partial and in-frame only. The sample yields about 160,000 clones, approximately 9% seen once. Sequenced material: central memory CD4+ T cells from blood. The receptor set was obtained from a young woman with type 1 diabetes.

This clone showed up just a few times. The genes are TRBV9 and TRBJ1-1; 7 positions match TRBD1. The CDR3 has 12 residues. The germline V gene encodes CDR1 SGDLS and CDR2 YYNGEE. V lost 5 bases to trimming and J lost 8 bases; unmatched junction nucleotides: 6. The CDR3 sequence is CASRRWGQEAFF. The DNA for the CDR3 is TGTGCCAGCAGGCGTTGGGGACAGGAAGCTTTCTTT.

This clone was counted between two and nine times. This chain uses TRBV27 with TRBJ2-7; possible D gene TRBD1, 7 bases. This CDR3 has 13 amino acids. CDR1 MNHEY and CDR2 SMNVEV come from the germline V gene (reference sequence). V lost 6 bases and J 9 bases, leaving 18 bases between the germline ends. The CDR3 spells CASRPRGVSVQYF. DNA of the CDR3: TGTGCCAGCAGACCCAGGGGGGTTTCCGTGCAGTACTTC.

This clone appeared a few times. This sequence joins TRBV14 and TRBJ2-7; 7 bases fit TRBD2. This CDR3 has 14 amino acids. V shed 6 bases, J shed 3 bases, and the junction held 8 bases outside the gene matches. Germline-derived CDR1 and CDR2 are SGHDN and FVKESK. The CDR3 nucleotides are TGTGCCAGCAGGGAAACCGGGAGGAACTACGAGCAGTACTTC. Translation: CASRETGRNYEQYF. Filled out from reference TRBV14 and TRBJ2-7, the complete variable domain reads EAGVTQFPSHSVIEKGQTVTLRCDPISGHDNLYWYRRVMGKEIKFLLHFVKESKQDESGMPNNRFLAERTGGTYSTLKVQPAELEDSGVYFCASRETGRNYEQYFGPGTRLTVT.

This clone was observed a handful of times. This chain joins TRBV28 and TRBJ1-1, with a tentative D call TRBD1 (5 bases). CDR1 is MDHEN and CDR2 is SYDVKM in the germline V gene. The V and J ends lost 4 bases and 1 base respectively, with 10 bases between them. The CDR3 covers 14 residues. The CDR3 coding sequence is TGTGCCAGCAGTTCGCGGGGGGGGAACACTGAAGCTTTCTTT. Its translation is CASSSRGGNTEAFF. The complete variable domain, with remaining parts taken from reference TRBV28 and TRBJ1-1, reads DVKVTQSSRYLVKRTGEKVFLECVQDMDHENMFWYRQDPGLGLRLIYFSYDVKMKEKGDIPEGYSVSREKKERFSLILESASTNQTSMYLCASSSRGGNTEAFFGQGTRLTVV.

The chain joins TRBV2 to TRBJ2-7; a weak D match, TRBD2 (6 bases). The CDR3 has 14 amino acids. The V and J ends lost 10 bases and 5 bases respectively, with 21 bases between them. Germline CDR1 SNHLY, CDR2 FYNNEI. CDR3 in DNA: TGTGCCACTTCTAGCGCTTTCTCTGGCGACGAGCAGTACTTC. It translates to CATSSAFSGDEQYF.

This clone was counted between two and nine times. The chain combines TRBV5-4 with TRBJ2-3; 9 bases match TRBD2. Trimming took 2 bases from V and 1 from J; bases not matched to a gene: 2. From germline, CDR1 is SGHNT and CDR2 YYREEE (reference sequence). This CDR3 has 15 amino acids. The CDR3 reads CASSFSGGGTDTQYF. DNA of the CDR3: TGTGCCAGCAGCTTTAGCGGGGGAGGCACAGATACGCAGTATTTT.

The CDR3 DNA reads TGTGCCAGCACTGGCTTTACGAACACTGAAGCTTTCTTT. Residues: CASTGFTNTEAFF. V and J are TRBV6-6 and TRBJ1-1, with unresolved D. Germline values: CDR1 MNHNY, CDR2 SVGAGI (reference sequence). V was trimmed by 7 bases and J by 1 base, leaving 10 bases between them. This CDR3 is built from 13 residues.

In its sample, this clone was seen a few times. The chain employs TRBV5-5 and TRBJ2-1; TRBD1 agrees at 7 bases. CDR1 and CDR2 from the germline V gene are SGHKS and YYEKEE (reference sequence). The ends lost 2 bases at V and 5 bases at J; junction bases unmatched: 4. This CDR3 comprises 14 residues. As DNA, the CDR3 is TGTGCCAGCAGCTTAGGGGGCTGGAACAATGAGCAGTTCTTC. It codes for CASSLGGWNNEQFF.

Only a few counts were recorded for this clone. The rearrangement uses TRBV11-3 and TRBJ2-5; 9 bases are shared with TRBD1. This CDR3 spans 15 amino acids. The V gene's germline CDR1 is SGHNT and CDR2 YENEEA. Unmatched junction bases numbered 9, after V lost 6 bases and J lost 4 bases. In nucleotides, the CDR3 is TGTGCCAGCAGTCCCGGTGACAGGGGGATAGAGACCCAGTACTTC. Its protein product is CASSPGDRGIETQYF.

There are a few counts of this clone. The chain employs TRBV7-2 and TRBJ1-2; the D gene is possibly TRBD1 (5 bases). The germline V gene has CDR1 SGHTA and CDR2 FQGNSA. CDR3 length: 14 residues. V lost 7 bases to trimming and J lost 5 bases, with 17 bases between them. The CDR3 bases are TGTGCCAGCACCGTATTTGACAGAAGTTATGGCTACACCTTC. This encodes CASTVFDRSYGYTF.

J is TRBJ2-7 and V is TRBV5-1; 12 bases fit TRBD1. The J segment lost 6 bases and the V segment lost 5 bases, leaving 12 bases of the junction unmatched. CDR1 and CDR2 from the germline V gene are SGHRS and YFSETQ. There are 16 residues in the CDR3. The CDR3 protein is CASRETPGTGGGEQYF. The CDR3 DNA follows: TGCGCCAGCAGAGAAACCCCCGGGACAGGGGGCGGCGAGCAGTACTTC.

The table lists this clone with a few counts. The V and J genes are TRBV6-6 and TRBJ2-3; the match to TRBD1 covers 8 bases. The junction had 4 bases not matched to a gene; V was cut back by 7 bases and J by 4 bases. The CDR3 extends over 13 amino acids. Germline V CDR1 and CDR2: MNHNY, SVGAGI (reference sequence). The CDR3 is CASNGQGPDTQYF. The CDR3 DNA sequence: TGTGCCAGCAACGGACAGGGACCAGATACGCAGTATTTT.

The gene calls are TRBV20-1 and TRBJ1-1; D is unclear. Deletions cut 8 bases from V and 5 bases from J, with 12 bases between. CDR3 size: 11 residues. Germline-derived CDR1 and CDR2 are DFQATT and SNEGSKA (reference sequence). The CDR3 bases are TGCAGTAACTCCGAACTGACTGAAGCTTTCTTT. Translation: CSNSELTEAFF.

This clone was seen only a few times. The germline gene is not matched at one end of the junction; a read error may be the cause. The chain's CDR3 is CAWSVGGNSGYTF. The CDR3 DNA reads TGTGCCTGGAGTGTCGGGGGGAACTCTGGCTACACCTTC. The chain uses TRBV30 and TRBJ1-2, with a possible D match to TRBD1 (5 bases). Germline CDR1 and CDR2: GTSNPN and SVGIG (reference sequence). The CDR3 covers 13 residues.

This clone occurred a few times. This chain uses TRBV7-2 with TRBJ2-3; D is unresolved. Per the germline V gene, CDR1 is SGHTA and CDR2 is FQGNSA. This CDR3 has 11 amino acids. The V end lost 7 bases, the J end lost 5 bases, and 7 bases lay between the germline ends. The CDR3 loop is CASTRRDTQYF. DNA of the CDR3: TGTGCCAGCACCCGTCGAGATACGCAGTATTTT.

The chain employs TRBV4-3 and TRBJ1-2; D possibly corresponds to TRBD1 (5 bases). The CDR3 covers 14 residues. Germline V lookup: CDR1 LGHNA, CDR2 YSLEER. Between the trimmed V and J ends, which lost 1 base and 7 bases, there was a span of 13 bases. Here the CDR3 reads CASSQGVGLGGYTF. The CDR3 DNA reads TGCGCCAGCAGCCAAGGTGTGGGGCTCGGTGGCTACACCTTC.

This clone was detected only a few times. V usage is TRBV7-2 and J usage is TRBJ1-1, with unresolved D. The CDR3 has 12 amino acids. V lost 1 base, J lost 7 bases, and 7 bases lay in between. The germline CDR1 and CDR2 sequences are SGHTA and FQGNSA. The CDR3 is CASSLGAIEAFF. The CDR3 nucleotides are TGTGCCAGCAGCTTAGGGGCCATTGAAGCTTTCTTT.

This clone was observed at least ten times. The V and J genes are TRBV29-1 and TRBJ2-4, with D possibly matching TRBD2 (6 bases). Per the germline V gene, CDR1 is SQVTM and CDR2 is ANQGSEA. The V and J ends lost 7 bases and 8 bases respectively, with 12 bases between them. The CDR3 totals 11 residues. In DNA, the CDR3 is TGCAGCGCCATACCGGGGGACATTCAGTACTTC. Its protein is CSAIPGDIQYF.

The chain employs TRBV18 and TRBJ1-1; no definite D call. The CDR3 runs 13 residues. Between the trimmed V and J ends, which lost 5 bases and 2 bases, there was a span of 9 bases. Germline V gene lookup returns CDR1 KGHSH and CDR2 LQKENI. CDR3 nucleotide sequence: TGTGCCAGCTCAGTGGGAGGAAACACTGAAGCTTTCTTT. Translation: CASSVGGNTEAFF.

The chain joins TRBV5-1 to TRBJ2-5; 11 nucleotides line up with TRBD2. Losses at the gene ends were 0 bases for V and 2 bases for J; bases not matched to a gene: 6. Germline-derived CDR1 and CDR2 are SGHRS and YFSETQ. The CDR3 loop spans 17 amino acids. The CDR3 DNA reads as TGCGCCAGCAGCTTGGCGGCGACTAGCGGGGCTCAAGAGACCCAGTACTTC. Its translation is CASSLAATSGAQETQYF.

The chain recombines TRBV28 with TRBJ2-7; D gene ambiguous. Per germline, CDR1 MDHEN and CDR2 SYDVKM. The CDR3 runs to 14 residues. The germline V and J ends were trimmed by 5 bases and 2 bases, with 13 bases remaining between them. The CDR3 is CASSQPGVAYEQYF. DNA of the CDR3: TGTGCCAGCAGTCAACCGGGTGTCGCCTACGAGCAGTACTTC.

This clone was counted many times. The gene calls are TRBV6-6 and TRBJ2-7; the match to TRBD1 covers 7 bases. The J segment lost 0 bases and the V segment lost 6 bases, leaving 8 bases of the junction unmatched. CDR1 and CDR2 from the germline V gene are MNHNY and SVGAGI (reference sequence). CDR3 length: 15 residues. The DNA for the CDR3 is TGTGCCAGCAGAAACATAGGGGACAGCTCCTACGAGCAGTACTTC. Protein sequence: CASRNIGDSSYEQYF.

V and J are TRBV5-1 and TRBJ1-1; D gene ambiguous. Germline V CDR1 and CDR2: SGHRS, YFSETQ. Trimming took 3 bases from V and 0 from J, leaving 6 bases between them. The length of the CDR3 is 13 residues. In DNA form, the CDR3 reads TGCGCCAGCAGCTGGGAGGTGAACACTGAAGCTTTCTTT. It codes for CASSWEVNTEAFF.

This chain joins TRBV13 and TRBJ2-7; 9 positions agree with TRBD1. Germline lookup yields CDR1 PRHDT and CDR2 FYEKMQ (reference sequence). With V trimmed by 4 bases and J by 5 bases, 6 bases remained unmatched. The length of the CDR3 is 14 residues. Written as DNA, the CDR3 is TGTGCCAGCAGCTCGGACAGGGGATGGGACGAGCAGTACTTC. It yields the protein CASSSDRGWDEQYF.

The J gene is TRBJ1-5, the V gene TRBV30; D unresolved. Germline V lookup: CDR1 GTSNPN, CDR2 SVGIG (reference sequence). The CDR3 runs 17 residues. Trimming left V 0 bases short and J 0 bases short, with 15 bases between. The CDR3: CAWSVRAAYYSNQPQHF. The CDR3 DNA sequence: TGTGCCTGGAGTGTACGTGCGGCCTACTATAGCAATCAGCCCCAGCATTTT.

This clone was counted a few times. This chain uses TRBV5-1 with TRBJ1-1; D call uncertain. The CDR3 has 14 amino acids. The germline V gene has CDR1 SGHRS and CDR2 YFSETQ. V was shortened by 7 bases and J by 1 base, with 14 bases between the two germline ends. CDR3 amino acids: CASGPLGRNTEAFF. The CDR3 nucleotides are TGCGCCAGCGGTCCCTTGGGGAGGAACACTGAAGCTTTCTTT.

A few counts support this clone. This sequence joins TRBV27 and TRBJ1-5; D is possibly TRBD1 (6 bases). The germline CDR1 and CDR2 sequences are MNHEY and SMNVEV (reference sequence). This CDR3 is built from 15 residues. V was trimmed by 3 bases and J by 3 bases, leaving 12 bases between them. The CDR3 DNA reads TGTGCCAGCAGTTTGCGGCAGGGGAACAATCAGCCCCAGCATTTT. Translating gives CASSLRQGNNQPQHF.

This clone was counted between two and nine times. Here the CDR3 DNA reads TGTGCCAGCAGCCCCTCAACAACAGGGGGCTATGGCTACACCTTC. Its translation is CASSPSTTGGYGYTF. The gene calls are TRBV7-6 and TRBJ1-2; 8 bases agree with TRBD1. CDR3 length equals 15 residues. Trimming removed 5 bases from V and 4 bases from J; junction bases left unmatched: 9. Germline values: CDR1 SGHVS, CDR2 FNYEAQ. The full variable domain, completed using reference TRBV7-6 and TRBJ1-2, is GAGVSQSPRYKVTKRGQDVALRCDPISGHVSLYWYRQALGQGPEFLTYFNYEAQQDKSGLPNDRFSAERPEGSISTLTIQRTEQRDSAMYRCASSPSTTGGYGYTFGSGTRLTVV.

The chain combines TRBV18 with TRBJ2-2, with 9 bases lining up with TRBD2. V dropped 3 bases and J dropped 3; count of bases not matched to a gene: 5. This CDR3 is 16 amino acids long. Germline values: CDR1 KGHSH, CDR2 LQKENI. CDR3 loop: CASSPQTSGYTGELFF. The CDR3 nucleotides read TGTGCCAGCTCACCGCAGACTAGCGGATACACCGGGGAGCTGTTTTTT.

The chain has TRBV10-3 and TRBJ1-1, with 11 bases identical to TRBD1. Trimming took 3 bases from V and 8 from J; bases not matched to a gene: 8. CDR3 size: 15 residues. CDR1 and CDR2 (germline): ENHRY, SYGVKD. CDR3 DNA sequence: TGTGCCATCAGTGACTCGGACAGGGGGCGCGCCGAAGCTTTCTTT. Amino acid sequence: CAISDSDRGRAEAFF.

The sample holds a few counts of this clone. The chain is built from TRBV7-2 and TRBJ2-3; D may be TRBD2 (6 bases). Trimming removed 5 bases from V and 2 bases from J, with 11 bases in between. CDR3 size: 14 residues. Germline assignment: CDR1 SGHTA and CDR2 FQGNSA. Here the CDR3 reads CASSPRDFTDTQYF. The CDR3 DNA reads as TGTGCCAGCAGCCCCCGGGACTTCACAGATACGCAGTATTTT.

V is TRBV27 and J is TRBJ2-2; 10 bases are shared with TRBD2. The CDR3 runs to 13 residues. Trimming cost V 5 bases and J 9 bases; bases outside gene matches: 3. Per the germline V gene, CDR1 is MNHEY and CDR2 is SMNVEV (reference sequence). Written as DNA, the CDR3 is TGTGCCAGCAGTCGGACTAGCGGCTGGGAGCTGTTTTTT. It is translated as CASSRTSGWELFF.